The T cell receptor beta chain under discussion was sequenced for a study of cytomegalovirus exposure and HLA in healthy donors. The study, taken as a whole, reports: For cytomegalovirus status, the classifier reportedly gave diagnoses with high specificity and sensitivity. Roughly 170 TCR beta chains were listed as cytomegalovirus-associated.

Produced via immunoSEQ multiplex PCR; TCRdb's table is partial and in-frame only. The table includes 190,000 or so clones, 75% to 85% detected once. CDR1 SGDLS and CDR2 YYNGEE come from the germline V gene. Trimming stripped 7 bases from V and 3 bases from J, with 21 bases between. CDR3 length: 16 amino acids. Details on this clone: The antigen is undetermined.

Sequenced input: PBMCs. The V call is TRBV9, the J call TRBJ2-3; possibly TRBD2 for D (5 bases). The sequence was collected from a woman between 25 and 40 years old in good health and CMV-seropositive. CDR3 loop: CASRPNGGKGTDTQYF. The CDR3 DNA sequence: TGTGCCAGCCGCCCTAATGGAGGCAAGGGAACAGATACGCAGTATTTT.